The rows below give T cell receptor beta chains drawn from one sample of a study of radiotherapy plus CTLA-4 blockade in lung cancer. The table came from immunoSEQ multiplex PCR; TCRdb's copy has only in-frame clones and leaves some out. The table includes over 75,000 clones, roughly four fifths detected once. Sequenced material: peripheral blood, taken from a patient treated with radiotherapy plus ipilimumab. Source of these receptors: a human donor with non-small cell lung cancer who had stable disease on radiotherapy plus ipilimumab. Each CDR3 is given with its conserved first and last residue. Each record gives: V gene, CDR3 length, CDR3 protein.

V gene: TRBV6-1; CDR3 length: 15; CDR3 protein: CASSEYYHPNYEQYF
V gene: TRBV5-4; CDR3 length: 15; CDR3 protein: CASTPNRGNNSPLHF
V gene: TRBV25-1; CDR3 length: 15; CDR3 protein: CASSDTRGVSRGAFF
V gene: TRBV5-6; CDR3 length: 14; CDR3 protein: CASRLGQGTDIQYF
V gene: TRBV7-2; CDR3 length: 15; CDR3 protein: CASSPGRQSNQPQHF
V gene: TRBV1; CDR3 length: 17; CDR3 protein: CTSRYDRQREDGDEQFF
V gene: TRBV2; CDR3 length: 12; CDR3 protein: CATMDRVHGYTF
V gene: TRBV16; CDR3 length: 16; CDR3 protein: CASSPPTGVVNEKLFF
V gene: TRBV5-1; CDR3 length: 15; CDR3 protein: CASSLARGTNEKLFF
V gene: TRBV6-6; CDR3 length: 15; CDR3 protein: CASSYSSGGRIEQFF
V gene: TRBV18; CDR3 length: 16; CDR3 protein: CASSPGQGFRITEAFF
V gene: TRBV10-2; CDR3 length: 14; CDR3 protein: CASSEGTTSQPQHF
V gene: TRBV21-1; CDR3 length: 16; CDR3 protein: CASSNQAGISYNEQFF
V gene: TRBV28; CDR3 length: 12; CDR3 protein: CASIIMNTEAFF
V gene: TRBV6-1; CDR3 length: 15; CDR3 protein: CASSPEAGSSYEQYF
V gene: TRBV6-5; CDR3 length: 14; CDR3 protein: CASSYSSGIDEQYF
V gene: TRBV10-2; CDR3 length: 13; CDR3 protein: CASSVGPNQPQHF